The entry below gives a single T cell receptor (beta chain) sequence along with its context. Its antigen is undetermined. This sample was included in a study of TIL therapy for anti-PD-1-resistant metastatic lung cancer. Study-level background: Most patients had lung adenocarcinoma; several tumors were EGFR-mutant, two ALK-rearranged; half smoked currently or formerly.

Trimming took 0 bases from V and 0 from J, leaving 6 bases between them. The CDR3 extends over 14 amino acids. Germline lookup yields CDR1 SGHRS and CDR2 YFSETQ. Points from the study as a whole: Patients were highly selected, enriched for treatment-naive, never-smoker and oncogene-addicted cases.

Time point in this sample: pre-treatment sample, taken before nivolumab and TIL therapy. Stage 4 NSCLC adults joined between October 2017 and 2020. The immunoSEQ assay was v3. Each library reached some 2 million read pairs, or about 5-6.5 million at deep level. Profiled with immunoSEQ multiplex PCR; TCRdb holds only in-frame clones, not every one. The data hold 40,000 to 60,000 clones, with around 79% observed a single time. Specimen: blood, collected at baseline. The rearrangement uses TRBV5-1 and TRBJ1-1, with D uncertain. The clonotype was recovered from a woman aged 30-79 years with non-small cell lung cancer. The CDR3 nucleotides are TGCGCCAGCAGCTTGGTTGGGGTGAACACTGAAGCTTTCTTT. Protein: CASSLVGVNTEAFF. Filled out from reference TRBV5-1 and TRBJ1-1, the complete variable domain reads KAGVTQTPRYLIKTRGQQVTLSCSPISGHRSVSWYQQTPGQGLQFLFEYFSETQRNKGNFPGRFSGRQFSNSRSEMNVSTLELGDSALYLCASSLVGVNTEAFFGQGTRLTVV.